This is a list of T cell receptor beta chains from one sample in a study of blood T cell repertoires in COVID-19. Some clones are missing from TCRdb's copy, which holds only in-frame ones; the method was immunoSEQ multiplex PCR. The table records about 280,000 clones, roughly 88% of them present only once. The sequenced material came from peripheral blood. The receptors here all came from a woman in her 30s with active or convalescent COVID-19. Each CDR3 is given with its conserved first and last residue. Each record gives: V gene, clone size, J gene, D gene, CDR3 DNA, CDR3 protein. The D gene is left open where the match is weak. Only some rows state a clone size, as once, few, many or a class for expanded clones.

V: TRBV9
size: NA
J: TRBJ2-3
D: TRBD2
DNA: TGTGCCAGCAGCGTAAGTGCGGGGGGCCTCACAGATACGCAGTATTTT
CDR3: CASSVSAGGLTDTQYF

V: TRBV5-5
size: NA
J: TRBJ2-7
D: NA
DNA: TGTGCCAGCAGCCCCCCGGGGAGTGCCTACGAGCAGTACTTC
CDR3: CASSPPGSAYEQYF

V: TRBV18
size: NA
J: TRBJ1-1
D: NA
DNA: TGTGCCAGCTCCCAGGACCGAGACAGGTCCGGACGGGAAGCTTTCTTT
CDR3: CASSQDRDRSGREAFF

V: TRBV2
size: NA
J: TRBJ1-2
D: NA
DNA: TGTGCCAGCTCCCAAGAGCGGGGGAACTATGGCTACACCTTC
CDR3: CASSQERGNYGYTF

V: TRBV18
size: NA
J: TRBJ1-2
D: NA
DNA: TGTGCCAGCTCACCCAACGCTGGGGACTCGGGTGGCTACACCTTC
CDR3: CASSPNAGDSGGYTF

V: TRBV3-1/TRBV3-2
size: NA
J: TRBJ2-7
D: TRBD1
DNA: TGTGCCAGCAGCCGACAGGGGACAGGTGTCTACGAGCAGTACTTC
CDR3: CASSRQGTGVYEQYF

V: TRBV4-1
size: NA
J: TRBJ1-4
D: TRBD1
DNA: TGCGCCAGCAGCCAGGCACTCGGGACAGGGGGATTGCGAGCTAATGAAAAACTGTTTTTT
CDR3: CASSQALGTGGLRANEKLFF

V: TRBV4-2
size: NA
J: TRBJ2-1
D: TRBD1
DNA: TGTGCCAGCAGCCAAGCGGGACAGGGTGGTCATGAGCAGTTCTTC
CDR3: CASSQAGQGGHEQFF

V: TRBV30
size: few
J: TRBJ1-1
D: TRBD1
DNA: TGTGCCTGGATCCTACAGGGGCCCGGAGCTTTCTTT
CDR3: CAWILQGPGAFF

V: TRBV11-3
size: NA
J: TRBJ2-2
D: NA
DNA: TGTGCCAGCAGCTTGACATCTGGCTACACCGGGGAGCTGTTTTTT
CDR3: CASSLTSGYTGELFF

V: TRBV28
size: NA
J: TRBJ2-7
D: TRBD2
DNA: TGTGCCAGCAGTTTATTCGGTGTTTTGGGGGGGAGCTCCTACGAGCAGTACTTC
CDR3: CASSLFGVLGGSSYEQYF

V: TRBV7-2
size: once
J: TRBJ2-1
D: TRBD1
DNA: TGTGCCAGCAGCTCTCAGGGGGCAAATGAGCAGTTCTTC
CDR3: CASSSQGANEQFF

V: TRBV6-2/TRBV6-3
size: NA
J: TRBJ2-2
D: TRBD2
DNA: TGTGCCAGCAGTTTGCCCCCACTTTTAGCGGGGGGCACCGGGGAGCTGTTTTTT
CDR3: CASSLPPLLAGGTGELFF

V: TRBV9
size: NA
J: TRBJ1-1
D: NA
DNA: TGTGCCAGCAGCGTAGATTACAGGAGCACTGAAGCTTTCTTT
CDR3: CASSVDYRSTEAFF

V: TRBV28
size: NA
J: TRBJ2-7
D: NA
DNA: TGTGCCAGCAGTCCAGATAATTACGAGCAGTACTTC
CDR3: CASSPDNYEQYF

V: TRBV29-1
size: NA
J: TRBJ2-7
D: TRBD2
DNA: TGCAGCGTTGAACCGGCCCGGGGGGGCGAGCAGTACTTC
CDR3: CSVEPARGGEQYF

V: TRBV7-2
size: few
J: TRBJ1-3
D: NA
DNA: TGTGCCGGGGGGGAGGGAAGAGGAAACACCATATATTTT
CDR3: CAGGEGRGNTIYF

V: TRBV5-1
size: once
J: TRBJ1-2
D: TRBD1
DNA: TGCGCCAGCAGCTTGGATTGGTCCCTGACAGGGAACTATGGCTACACCTTC
CDR3: CASSLDWSLTGNYGYTF

V: TRBV12-3/TRBV12-4
size: NA
J: TRBJ1-2
D: NA
DNA: TGTGCCATTTCCACAGGGCTCATCTATGGCTACACCTTC
CDR3: CAISTGLIYGYTF

V: TRBV5-4
size: NA
J: TRBJ2-7
D: NA
DNA: TGTGCCAGCAGCTTGGAGGCGGGGTCCTACGAGCAGTACTTC
CDR3: CASSLEAGSYEQYF

V: TRBV5-5
size: NA
J: TRBJ2-7
D: NA
DNA: TGTGCCAGCAGCTTGGACATATTCCAGTACGAGCAGTACTTC
CDR3: CASSLDIFQYEQYF

V: TRBV19
size: NA
J: TRBJ1-3
D: NA
DNA: TGTGCCAGTACGCACAGTGGAAACACCATATATTTT
CDR3: CASTHSGNTIYF

V: TRBV29-1
size: few
J: TRBJ2-7
D: TRBD1
DNA: TGCAGCGTTGGGCAGGGGGAATACGAGCAGTACTTC
CDR3: CSVGQGEYEQYF

V: TRBV9
size: NA
J: TRBJ1-2
D: NA
DNA: TGTGCCAGCAGCGTAGCTCCAGTTCCGAACTATGGCTACACCTTC
CDR3: CASSVAPVPNYGYTF

V: TRBV6-4
size: few
J: TRBJ2-3
D: NA
DNA: TGTGCCAGCAGTTCCCGAGCGGATGCTGATACGCAGTATTTT
CDR3: CASSSRADADTQYF

V: TRBV10-3
size: NA
J: TRBJ1-6
D: TRBD1
DNA: TGTGCCATCAGCCAGGCTGACAGGGGAATCTATAATTCACCCCTCCACTTT
CDR3: CAISQADRGIYNSPLHF

V: TRBV7-2
size: NA
J: TRBJ1-5
D: NA
DNA: TGTGCCAGCAGCTCAACAGGGTGGGGGGGTCAGCCCCAGCATTTT
CDR3: CASSSTGWGGQPQHF

V: TRBV19
size: NA
J: TRBJ2-7
D: NA
DNA: TGTGCCAGTAGTATAGGCCGGGACTACGAGCAGTACTTC
CDR3: CASSIGRDYEQYF

V: TRBV6-2/TRBV6-3
size: few
J: TRBJ1-6
D: TRBD1
DNA: TGTGCCAGCAGTCTCCCGGGACAGGGAAATTCACCCCTCCACTTT
CDR3: CASSLPGQGNSPLHF

V: TRBV27
size: NA
J: TRBJ1-5
D: NA
DNA: TGTGCCAGCAGTCTACTGGCACGGGGGAATCAGCCCCAGCATTTT
CDR3: CASSLLARGNQPQHF

V: TRBV15
size: once
J: TRBJ1-6
D: NA
DNA: TGTGCCACGGCGCGGGACGCCGGAAGCTCCTATAATTCACCCCTCCACTTT
CDR3: CATARDAGSSYNSPLHF

V: TRBV25-1
size: NA
J: TRBJ1-1
D: NA
DNA: TGTGCCAGCAGTGAGCTACAGACCCAAACTGAAGCTTTCTTT
CDR3: CASSELQTQTEAFF

V: TRBV7-8
size: NA
J: TRBJ1-1
D: NA
DNA: TGTGCCAGCAGCTTAAACACAGAAGCTTTCTTT
CDR3: CASSLNTEAFF

V: TRBV18
size: NA
J: TRBJ2-3
D: NA
DNA: TGTGCCAGCTCACCTCTACCCCAAGACACAGATACGCAGTATTTT
CDR3: CASSPLPQDTDTQYF

V: TRBV19
size: few
J: TRBJ1-5
D: TRBD1
DNA: TGTGCCACTAAGCACAGGGGGCGAGAGCCCCAGCATTTT
CDR3: CATKHRGREPQHF

V: TRBV5-1
size: once
J: TRBJ2-3
D: TRBD1
DNA: TGCGCCAGCAGCTCGGGACAGGGGACAGATACGCAGTATTTT
CDR3: CASSSGQGTDTQYF

V: TRBV5-4
size: once
J: TRBJ2-5
D: NA
DNA: TGTGCCAGCAGCGAGCCCCAAGAGACCCAGTACTTC
CDR3: CASSEPQETQYF

V: TRBV27
size: NA
J: TRBJ2-5
D: NA
DNA: TGTGCCAGCAGTTTCCTCTCTCAGGGGGGAGAGACCCAGTACTTC
CDR3: CASSFLSQGGETQYF

V: TRBV6-2/TRBV6-3
size: NA
J: TRBJ2-1
D: TRBD1
DNA: TGTGCCAGCAGTTACGTCGGTCGGGGACAGGGGTCCTACAATGAGCAGTTCTTC
CDR3: CASSYVGRGQGSYNEQFF

V: TRBV3-1/TRBV3-2
size: NA
J: TRBJ1-6
D: NA
DNA: TGTGCCAGCAGCCAAGATCTAAGTAATTCACCCCTCCACTTT
CDR3: CASSQDLSNSPLHF

V: TRBV5-4
size: NA
J: TRBJ1-1
D: NA
DNA: TGTGCCAGCAGCTTAGGGGGGGCGCTTAGTGAAGCTTTCTTT
CDR3: CASSLGGALSEAFF

V: TRBV13
size: NA
J: TRBJ1-1
D: NA
DNA: TGTGCCAGCAGCCTCGGACAGTTATACACTGAAGCTTTCTTT
CDR3: CASSLGQLYTEAFF

V: TRBV5-1
size: NA
J: TRBJ2-3
D: NA
DNA: TGCGCCAGCAGCTTGGTCTCCCCCACAGATACGCAGTATTTT
CDR3: CASSLVSPTDTQYF

V: TRBV6-2/TRBV6-3
size: NA
J: TRBJ2-3
D: TRBD2
DNA: TGTGCCAGCAGTTCCCCTGAGCGGGGGGAGGATACGCAGTATTTT
CDR3: CASSSPERGEDTQYF

V: TRBV7-9
size: few
J: TRBJ1-2
D: NA
DNA: TGTGCCAGCAGCTCTGACAGGTGGAACTATGGCTACACCTTC
CDR3: CASSSDRWNYGYTF

V: TRBV20-1
size: NA
J: TRBJ2-7
D: NA
DNA: TGCAGTGCTAGTGAACCACACAGGGGGGGCCCCACCTACGAGCAGTACTTC
CDR3: CSASEPHRGGPTYEQYF

V: TRBV7-3
size: NA
J: TRBJ2-1
D: NA
DNA: TGTGCCAGCAGCTCAGACAGGATTTCCTACAATGAGCAGTTCTTC
CDR3: CASSSDRISYNEQFF

V: TRBV5-1
size: NA
J: TRBJ2-2
D: TRBD1
DNA: TGCGCCAGTCGGGACAGATCGAACACCGGGGAGCTGTTTTTT
CDR3: CASRDRSNTGELFF

V: TRBV6-1
size: NA
J: TRBJ1-2
D: NA
DNA: TGTGCCAGCAGTGAAGTTTGGCTTGATGGCTACACCTTC
CDR3: CASSEVWLDGYTF